This T cell receptor (beta chain) was identified during a study of T-cell memory formation after mild COVID-19. Whole-study context: TCR clusters largely stayed donor specific.

5'RACE with constant-segment primers built TCRalpha and TCRbeta cDNA libraries with UMIs. TCRdb used MiXCR to reprocess the 5' RACE reads, holding one entry per CDR3 protein. The sample lists roughly 450,000 distinct CDR3 sequences, 15% to 20% occurring once. V was pared by 4 bases and J by 5 bases, with 7 bases between. The CDR3 is 12 amino acids. Germline V lookup: CDR1 KGHDR, CDR2 SFDVKD. Regarding the study as a whole: Among clones contracting day 15 to 85, CD4/CD8 was balanced, whereas later expanders leaned CD4+. Still unconfirmed is whether the second-wave clones peaking on day 37 recognized SARS-CoV-2.

A few counts support this clonotype. Its specificity is unknown. The chain links TRBV24-1 to TRBJ1-2; no firm D call. This sequence was found in a man aged 18 to 29 who had mild COVID-19 (a few samples of this study predate the infection). Cell type and time point are not known. Source material: PBMCs or a T cell subset sorted from them (not recorded which). This CDR3 is CATSEHTYGYTF. The CDR3 bases are TGTGCCACCAGTGAACACACATATGGCTACACCTTC.